This TCR beta chain came from a study of early T cells in non-severe SARS-CoV-2 infection. TCRdb passed the 5' RACE reads through MiXCR, listing each CDR3 protein once. The sample has some 96,000 distinct CDR3 sequences; about 13% are singletons. The germline CDR1 and CDR2 sequences are MNHEY and SVGAGI. The germline V and J ends were trimmed by 6 bases and 1 base, with 12 bases remaining between them. The CDR3 is made up of 14 amino acids. This clonotype has ten or more counts. This receptor was taken from an adult who was a healthcare worker with PCR-confirmed SARS-CoV-2 infection or an uninfected control (not recorded which). The chain couples TRBV6-5 to TRBJ2-5; no definite D call. The specimen sequenced was whole blood. The CDR3 sequence: CASRGGQPQETQYF. CDR3 DNA: TGTGCCAGCAGAGGTGGGCAGCCCCAAGAGACCCAGTACTTC.